This TCR beta chain came from a study of OX40 agonist ivuxolimab in advanced cancers. About the research overall: Of mixed ages from about 20 to 80 and averaging approximately 60 years, the group was approximately 84% male. Study conclusions and caveats: In general, CD8+ T cells held more expanded clones than CD4+ did, on average.

This clone was seen just once. Its specificity is unknown. The V and J ends lost 5 bases and 6 bases, in that order; junction bases with no gene match: 5. CDR3 length equals 14 residues. Per the germline V gene, CDR1 is LNHDA and CDR2 is SQIVND (reference sequence). With autoimmune disease history or systemic immunosuppression, patients were excluded. Generated by immunoSEQ multiplex PCR, the TCRdb table keeps only in-frame clones and is missing some. The profile shows around 79,000 clones, under 95% of them singletons. The V gene is TRBV19, the J gene TRBJ2-1, with TRBD2 identical over 9 bases. This sequence was found in an adult with an advanced solid tumor such as melanoma, head and neck, liver or kidney cancer. The sample was CD4+ or CD8+ T cells sorted from blood, taken in a trial of the OX40 agonist ivuxolimab. This CDR3 is CASSRTSEVNEQFF. The CDR3 nucleotides are TGTGCCAGTAGTCGGACTAGCGAAGTCAATGAGCAGTTCTTC.